This T cell receptor (beta chain) was sequenced for a study of blood T cells in healthy people across ages. This CDR3 has 15 amino acids. The germline V gene has CDR1 SEHNR and CDR2 FQNEAQ (reference sequence). V was clipped by 2 bases and J by 5 bases; unmatched bases: 5. Using a J-beta primer mix together with a sample-barcoded 5' primer, a second PCR was run for about 6 to 11 cycles. TCRdb independently ran MiXCR on the 5' RACE reads; one entry per CDR3 protein. This table holds under 950,000 distinct CDR3 sequences, about 24% found once. In this sample, this clonotype turned up a few times. Its specificity is not known. Study-wide findings and caveats: Measured against age, TCR beta diversity per million T cells decreased in a roughly linear manner.

The source of this sequence is a man in his 70s in good health. The material sequenced was blood. The V call is TRBV7-9, the J call TRBJ1-5; 8 nucleotides agree with TRBD1. CDR3 sequence reads: CASSLTTGGHQPQHF. CDR3 nucleotides: TGTGCCAGCAGCTTAACCACAGGGGGTCATCAGCCCCAGCATTTT.